This is a list of T cell receptor beta chains from one sample in a study of high-grade serous ovarian cancer treatment subgroups. Assay used: immunoSEQ multiplex PCR; TCRdb lists only in-frame clones, some missing. The top ten hold under 2.5% of the sample, which has around 27,000 clones, roughly four fifths seen once. The specimen sequenced was tumor tissue. The receptors originated from a human donor with high-grade serous ovarian cancer. Both conserved end residues are part of each CDR3. A D gene is named only where the DNA matches it firmly. Clone size is not always given. Where it is, it says once, few, many or a class for expanded clones.

D: .; V: TRBV4-2; size: .; J: TRBJ2-2; DNA: TGTGCCAGCAGCCCTAACTCCGGACAGCCGGACACCGGGGAGCTGTTTTTT; CDR3: CASSPNSGQPDTGELFF
D: .; V: TRBV5-4; size: .; J: TRBJ2-7; DNA: TGTGCCAGCAGCTTGTCCACACACTCCTACGAGCAGTACTTC; CDR3: CASSLSTHSYEQYF
D: .; V: TRBV18; size: once; J: TRBJ2-1; DNA: TGTGCCAGCTCACCTGGGGCACCCTCTACCTACAATGAGCAGTTCTTC; CDR3: CASSPGAPSTYNEQFF
D: .; V: TRBV18; size: .; J: TRBJ1-2; DNA: TGTGCCAGCTCACCACAAACCCCGGGCAGGGGAAGAAATGGCTACACCTTC; CDR3: CASSPQTPGRGRNGYTF
D: .; V: TRBV28; size: .; J: TRBJ1-5; DNA: TGTGCCAGCAAGGGGGGGCTAAGTCTGCCCCAGCATTTT; CDR3: CASKGGLSLPQHF
D: .; V: TRBV30; size: .; J: TRBJ2-3; DNA: TGTGCCTGGAGCGCCGGCCCAGTCTCTAGCACAGATACGCAGTATTTT; CDR3: CAWSAGPVSSTDTQYF
D: .; V: TRBV19; size: few; J: TRBJ1-5; DNA: TGTGCCAGTAGTTCAAAGGGATCAGAAAGCAATCAGCCCCAGCATTTT; CDR3: CASSSKGSESNQPQHF
D: .; V: TRBV4-1; size: .; J: TRBJ1-6; DNA: TGCGCCAGCAGCCAAGATAGCCGGGATTCACCCCTCCACTTT; CDR3: CASSQDSRDSPLHF
D: .; V: TRBV2; size: .; J: TRBJ2-7; DNA: TGTGCCAGCACCCCAGGAAGGAGCTCCTACGAGCAGTACTTC; CDR3: CASTPGRSSYEQYF
D: .; V: TRBV9; size: .; J: TRBJ2-7; DNA: TGTGCCAGCAGCGTAGGCGGAGGGGGATCCTACGAGCAGTACTTC; CDR3: CASSVGGGGSYEQYF
D: TRBD1; V: TRBV18; size: few; J: TRBJ1-5; DNA: TGTGCCAGCTCACCGGGACAGGGGAGGCAACAGCCCCAGCATTTT; CDR3: CASSPGQGRQQPQHF
D: .; V: TRBV11-3; size: .; J: TRBJ1-1; DNA: TGTGCCAGCAGCTTATCATCGTCGACCGGTGAAGCTTTCTTT; CDR3: CASSLSSSTGEAFF
D: .; V: TRBV7-6; size: .; J: TRBJ2-7; DNA: TGTGCCAGCAGCTTAGGGGCACAGGGTTTCGACGTCTCCTACGAGCAGTACTTC; CDR3: CASSLGAQGFDVSYEQYF
D: .; V: TRBV28; size: .; J: TRBJ2-6; DNA: TGTGCCAGCAGTTTAAGCCAGGGTGGGGCCAACGTCCTGACTTTC; CDR3: CASSLSQGGANVLTF
D: .; V: TRBV1; size: .; J: TRBJ2-3; DNA: TGCACCAGCAGCCAAGTCGCAGGGGGCGATGGAGATACGCAGTATTTT; CDR3: CTSSQVAGGDGDTQYF
D: .; V: TRBV5-1; size: .; J: TRBJ2-3; DNA: TGCGCCAGCAGCCGGGACGTTCGCACAGATACGCAGTATTTT; CDR3: CASSRDVRTDTQYF
D: TRBD2; V: TRBV11-3; size: .; J: TRBJ2-1; DNA: TGTGCCAGCAGCTTAGGGACTAGCGGGAGCGCTCGCCACAATGAGCAGTTCTTC; CDR3: CASSLGTSGSARHNEQFF
D: .; V: TRBV7-8; size: .; J: TRBJ2-5; DNA: TGTGCCAGCAGCTCGAGGGAGTACCAAGAGACCCAGTACTTC; CDR3: CASSSREYQETQYF
D: TRBD2; V: TRBV6-1; size: .; J: TRBJ2-1; DNA: TGTGCCAGCAGTGAGGCTAAGAGCGGGAGTAAGGATGAGCAGTTCTTC; CDR3: CASSEAKSGSKDEQFF
D: .; V: TRBV6-5; size: few; J: TRBJ1-1; DNA: TGTGCCAGCAGAGGACTGGGGAACACTGAAGCTTTCTTT; CDR3: CASRGLGNTEAFF
D: TRBD1; V: TRBV7-8; size: .; J: TRBJ2-2; DNA: TGTGCCAGCAGCGCTCGGACAGGGAATACCGGGGAGCTGTTTTTT; CDR3: CASSARTGNTGELFF
D: TRBD1; V: TRBV9; size: .; J: TRBJ1-1; DNA: TGTGCCAGCAGCGTAGGGGACAGCGCGGTAGCCGACACTGAAGCTTTCTTT; CDR3: CASSVGDSAVADTEAFF
D: .; V: TRBV14; size: .; J: TRBJ2-1; DNA: TGTGCCAGCAGCCAGTCAGGGCCCGGATCCGTTTGGAATGAGCAGTTCTTC; CDR3: CASSQSGPGSVWNEQFF
D: TRBD1; V: TRBV5-1; size: .; J: TRBJ1-2; DNA: TGCGCCAGCAGCGACCTAGGGGGCGGATATGGCTACACCTTC; CDR3: CASSDLGGGYGYTF
D: .; V: TRBV28; size: .; J: TRBJ1-5; DNA: TGTGCCAGCAGTTTATTGGGCGGATTGAGCAATCAGCCCCAGCATTTT; CDR3: CASSLLGGLSNQPQHF
D: .; V: TRBV27; size: .; J: TRBJ1-1; DNA: TGTGCCAGCAGTTTAGGGGCAGGGTTTGGTGCTGAAGCTTTCTTT; CDR3: CASSLGAGFGAEAFF
D: TRBD1; V: TRBV6-5; size: .; J: TRBJ2-7; DNA: TGTGCCAGCAGTTACTCGGGGACAGCCGAGTACGAGCAGTACTTC; CDR3: CASSYSGTAEYEQYF
D: .; V: TRBV29-1; size: .; J: TRBJ2-7; DNA: TGCAGCATCCAAGGGGGCTCCTACGAGCAGTACTTC; CDR3: CSIQGGSYEQYF
D: TRBD1; V: TRBV19; size: .; J: TRBJ1-2; DNA: TGTGCCAGTAACGGACAGGACGTCCCCAATGGCTACACCTTC; CDR3: CASNGQDVPNGYTF
D: TRBD2; V: TRBV6-6; size: .; J: TRBJ2-3; DNA: TGTGCCAGCAGTTACGCGGTAGCGGGACTCACAGATACGCAGTATTTT; CDR3: CASSYAVAGLTDTQYF
D: TRBD2; V: TRBV2; size: .; J: TRBJ2-3; DNA: TGTGCCAGCAGTAAAGGACTAGCGGCCTCCCGGGATACGCAGTATTTT; CDR3: CASSKGLAASRDTQYF
D: TRBD1; V: TRBV5-4; size: few; J: TRBJ1-2; DNA: TGTGCCAGCAGCCTCCCGCGGACAGGGAAGGGCTACACCTTC; CDR3: CASSLPRTGKGYTF
D: .; V: TRBV18; size: .; J: TRBJ2-6; DNA: TGTGCCAGCCCCACAGGGTCTGGGGCCAACGTCCTGACTTTC; CDR3: CASPTGSGANVLTF
D: .; V: TRBV19; size: .; J: TRBJ2-2; DNA: TGTGCCAGTAGTATAGTCTCGGGGTCGGAGCTGTTTTTT; CDR3: CASSIVSGSELFF
D: TRBD2; V: TRBV7-3; size: .; J: TRBJ2-1; DNA: TGTGCCAGCAGCTTAACTGGACTAGCGTCCTACAATGAGCAGTTCTTC; CDR3: CASSLTGLASYNEQFF
D: TRBD1; V: TRBV11-2; size: once; J: TRBJ2-5; DNA: TGTGCCAGCAGCTCCCTCGGTGGGGTTTTCAGGGGGAGAGAGACCCAGTACTTC; CDR3: CASSSLGGVFRGRETQYF
D: .; V: TRBV4-1; size: .; J: TRBJ2-3; DNA: TGCGCCAGCAGCCAAGGGAGGGCCACAGATACGCAGTATTTT; CDR3: CASSQGRATDTQYF
D: .; V: TRBV9; size: once; J: TRBJ2-7; DNA: TGTGCCAGCAGTGGCAGGGGAGGTGAGCAGTACTTC; CDR3: CASSGRGGEQYF
D: .; V: TRBV30; size: .; J: TRBJ2-3; DNA: TGTGCCTGGAGTGTAAGCGGCACAGATACGCAGTATTTT; CDR3: CAWSVSGTDTQYF
D: .; V: TRBV6-6; size: .; J: TRBJ2-5; DNA: TGTGCCAGCAGTTCAATAGCGGAGGAGACCCAGTACTTC; CDR3: CASSSIAEETQYF
D: .; V: TRBV27; size: .; J: TRBJ2-7; DNA: TGTGCCAGCAGTCCGGACAGCTCCTACGAGCAGTACTTC; CDR3: CASSPDSSYEQYF
D: .; V: TRBV5-5; size: .; J: TRBJ1-5; DNA: TGTGCCAGCAGCTTGTTACCGGCCAATCAGCCCCAGCATTTT; CDR3: CASSLLPANQPQHF
D: .; V: TRBV28; size: few; J: TRBJ1-5; DNA: TGTGCCAGCAGCCTTCCCCTAGGGAATCAGCCCCAGCATTTT; CDR3: CASSLPLGNQPQHF
D: .; V: TRBV6-1; size: .; J: TRBJ1-1; DNA: TGTGCCAGCAGTCCTAGGAAGAACACTGAAGCTTTCTTT; CDR3: CASSPRKNTEAFF
D: .; V: TRBV15; size: .; J: TRBJ2-5; DNA: TGTGCCACCAGCAGCCAAGAGACCCAGTACTTC; CDR3: CATSSQETQYF
D: .; V: TRBV9; size: .; J: TRBJ1-3; DNA: TGTGCCAGCAGCACACAGGGAGGACTTGGAAACACCATATATTTT; CDR3: CASSTQGGLGNTIYF
D: .; V: TRBV28; size: .; J: TRBJ2-1; DNA: TGTGCCTCTACGTGGGGCAGGGGTTTCGCGGGTCGGGAGCAGTTCTTC; CDR3: CASTWGRGFAGREQFF
D: TRBD1; V: TRBV6-6; size: .; J: TRBJ1-1; DNA: TGTGCCAGCAGTGCCGTCTCGACAGGGGGCGATCGAGCTTTCTTT; CDR3: CASSAVSTGGDRAFF
D: .; V: TRBV5-1; size: once; J: TRBJ2-3; DNA: TGCGCCAGCAGCGTACTAGGGGGTAAGGATACGCAGTATTTT; CDR3: CASSVLGGKDTQYF
D: .; V: TRBV30; size: .; J: TRBJ1-2; DNA: TGTGCCTGGACTAACGTTGTCGGGAGGGGATATGGCTACACCTTC; CDR3: CAWTNVVGRGYGYTF
D: TRBD1; V: TRBV19; size: .; J: TRBJ2-5; DNA: TGTGCCAGTAGTGCAGCTAGGGGGCAGCTCCAGTACTTC; CDR3: CASSAARGQLQYF
D: TRBD2; V: TRBV5-4; size: .; J: TRBJ2-1; DNA: TGTGCCAGCAGCCCGGGACTAGTCGGGTCCAATGAGCAGTTCTTC; CDR3: CASSPGLVGSNEQFF
D: .; V: TRBV15; size: .; J: TRBJ1-1; DNA: TGTGCCACCAGCACCTTAGGGGGGACCACTGAAGCTTTCTTT; CDR3: CATSTLGGTTEAFF
D: .; V: TRBV5-4; size: once; J: TRBJ1-2; DNA: TGTGCCAGCAGTGCGGACGGCTACTATGGCTACACCTTC; CDR3: CASSADGYYGYTF
D: .; V: TRBV5-1; size: .; J: TRBJ2-7; DNA: TGCGCCAGCAGCCCAATGAGCCCCTACGAGCAGTACTTC; CDR3: CASSPMSPYEQYF
D: TRBD2; V: TRBV6-1; size: .; J: TRBJ2-7; DNA: TGTGCCAGCAGTGATGCGGGAGGGCGATCCTACGAGCAGTACTTC; CDR3: CASSDAGGRSYEQYF
D: .; V: TRBV28; size: .; J: TRBJ1-1; DNA: TGTGCCAGCAGAGCGACAGGTTCCAACCGAGGTGAAGCTTTCTTT; CDR3: CASRATGSNRGEAFF
D: TRBD2; V: TRBV4-1; size: .; J: TRBJ2-3; DNA: TGCGCCAGCAGCCAATGGACTAGCGGGACCGATACGCAGTATTTT; CDR3: CASSQWTSGTDTQYF
D: TRBD1; V: TRBV11-2; size: .; J: TRBJ2-7; DNA: TGTGCCAGCAGCCCGTCGACAGGGGCCTACGAGCAGTACTTC; CDR3: CASSPSTGAYEQYF
D: .; V: TRBV20-1; size: .; J: TRBJ2-3; DNA: TGCAGTGGGAGTTTTGCAGATACGCAGTATTTT; CDR3: CSGSFADTQYF